This TCR beta chain originates from a study of cytomegalovirus exposure and HLA in healthy donors. The J segment lost 8 bases and the V segment lost 0 bases, leaving 6 bases of the junction unmatched. Germline assignment: CDR1 SGHDN and CDR2 FVKESK. The CDR3 loop spans 15 amino acids. Use of 60 Vbeta and 13 Jbeta primers characterized the PCR. Profiling relied on immunoSEQ multiplex PCR, and the TCRdb table lists in-frame clones only, not all of them. The data contain 180,000 or so clones, around four fifths of them singletons. The J gene is TRBJ1-2, the V gene TRBV14; 10 bases match TRBD1. The receptor was isolated from a female donor in good health and CMV-seronegative. Source material: PBMCs. This chain's CDR3 is CASSQELGQGIGYTF. The CDR3 DNA follows: TGTGCCAGCAGCCAAGAACTGGGACAGGGGATCGGCTACACCTTC.